This T cell receptor beta chain derives from a study of blood T cell repertoires in COVID-19. Across the whole study: Whether acute or convalescent, the COVID-19 samples came from the United States, Italy and Spain. PBMCs, B-cell-depleted T cells, or T cells provided the cDNA or gDNA that made up the material.

Original analysis: Scientists estimated how many nucleated cells there were by amplifying reference gene primers. Some clones are missing from TCRdb's copy, which holds only in-frame ones; the method was immunoSEQ multiplex PCR. V and J calls and clone size are as listed in that table; D and trimming were resolved from the DNA. Here the sample spans approximately 210,000 clones, around 85% being singletons. The CDR3 runs to 11 residues. Trimming removed 4 bases at V and 6 bases at J, with 7 bases between. Sequenced input: peripheral blood. The source of this sequence is a human donor in a cohort sampled during active COVID-19. The V gene is TRBV12-3 or TRBV12-4, the J gene TRBJ2-7; D unclear. The CDR3 reads CASSSRAEQYF. Written as DNA, the CDR3 is TGTGCCAGCAGTTCTCGCGCCGAGCAGTACTTC.